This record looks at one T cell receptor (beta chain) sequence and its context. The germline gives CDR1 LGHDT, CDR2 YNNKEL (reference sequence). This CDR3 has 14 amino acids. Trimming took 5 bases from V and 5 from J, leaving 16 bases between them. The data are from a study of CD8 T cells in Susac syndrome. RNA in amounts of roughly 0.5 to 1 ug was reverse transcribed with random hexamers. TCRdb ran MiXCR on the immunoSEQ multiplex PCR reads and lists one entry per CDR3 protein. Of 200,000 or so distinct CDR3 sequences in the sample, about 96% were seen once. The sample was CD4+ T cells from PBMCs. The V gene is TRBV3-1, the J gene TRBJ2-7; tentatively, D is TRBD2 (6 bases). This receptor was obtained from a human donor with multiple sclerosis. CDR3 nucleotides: TGTGCCAGCAGCTTACCGGGAGTTCTCGACGAGCAGTACTTC. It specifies CASSLPGVLDEQYF.